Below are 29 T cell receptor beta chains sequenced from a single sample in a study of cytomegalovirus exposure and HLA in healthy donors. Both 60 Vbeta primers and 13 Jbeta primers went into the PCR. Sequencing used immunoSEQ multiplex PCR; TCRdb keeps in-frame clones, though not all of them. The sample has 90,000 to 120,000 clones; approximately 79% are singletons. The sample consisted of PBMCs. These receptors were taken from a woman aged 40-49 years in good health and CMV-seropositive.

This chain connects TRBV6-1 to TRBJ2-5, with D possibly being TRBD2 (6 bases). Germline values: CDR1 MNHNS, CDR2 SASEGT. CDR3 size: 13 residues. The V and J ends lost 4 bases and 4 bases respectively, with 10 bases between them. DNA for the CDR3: TGTGCCAGCAGTGGGAGGGGCCCAGAGACCCAGTACTTC. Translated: CASSGRGPETQYF.

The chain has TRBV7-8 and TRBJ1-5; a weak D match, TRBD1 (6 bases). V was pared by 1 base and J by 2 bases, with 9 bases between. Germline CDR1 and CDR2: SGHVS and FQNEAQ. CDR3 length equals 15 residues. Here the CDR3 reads CASSLGRQGNQPQHF. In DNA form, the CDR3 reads TGTGCCAGCAGCTTAGGCAGACAGGGCAATCAGCCCCAGCATTTT.

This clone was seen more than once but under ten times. Here the CDR3 reads CASSPHTNQPQHF. The CDR3 DNA sequence: TGTGCCAGCAGCCCCCACACAAATCAGCCCCAGCATTTT. This chain uses TRBV7-2 with TRBJ1-5, with D hard to call. This CDR3 contains 13 residues. Trimming removed 5 bases from V and 4 bases from J, with 9 bases in between. Germline V gene lookup returns CDR1 SGHTA and CDR2 FQGNSA.

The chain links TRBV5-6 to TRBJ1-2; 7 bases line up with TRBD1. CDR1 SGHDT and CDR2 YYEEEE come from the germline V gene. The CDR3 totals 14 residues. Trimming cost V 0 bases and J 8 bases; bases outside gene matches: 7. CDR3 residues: CASSLGQGIQGYTF. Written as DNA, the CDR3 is TGTGCCAGCAGCTTGGGACAGGGAATCCAAGGCTACACCTTC.

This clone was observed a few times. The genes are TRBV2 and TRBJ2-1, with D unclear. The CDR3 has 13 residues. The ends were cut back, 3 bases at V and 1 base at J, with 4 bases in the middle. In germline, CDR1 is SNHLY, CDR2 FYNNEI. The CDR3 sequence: CASSDVSYNEQFF. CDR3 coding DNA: TGTGCCAGCAGTGACGTTTCCTACAATGAGCAGTTCTTC.

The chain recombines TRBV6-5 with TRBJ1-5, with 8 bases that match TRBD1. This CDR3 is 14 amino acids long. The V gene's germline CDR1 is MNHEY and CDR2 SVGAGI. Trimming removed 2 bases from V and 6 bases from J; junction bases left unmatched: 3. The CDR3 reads CASSYAQGGQPQHF. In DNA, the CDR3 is TGTGCCAGCAGTTACGCACAGGGGGGTCAGCCCCAGCATTTT.

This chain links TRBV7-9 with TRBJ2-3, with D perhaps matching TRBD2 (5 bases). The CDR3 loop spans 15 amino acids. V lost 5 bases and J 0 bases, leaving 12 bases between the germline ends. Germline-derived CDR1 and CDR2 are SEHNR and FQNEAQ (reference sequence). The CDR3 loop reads CASSHTSQSTDTQYF. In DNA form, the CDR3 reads TGTGCCAGCAGCCACACTAGTCAGAGCACAGATACGCAGTATTTT.

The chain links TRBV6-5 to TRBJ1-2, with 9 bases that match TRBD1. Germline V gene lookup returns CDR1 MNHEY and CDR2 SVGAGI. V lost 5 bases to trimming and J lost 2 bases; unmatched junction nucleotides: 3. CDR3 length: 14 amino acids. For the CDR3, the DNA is TGTGCCAGCAGTCCACAGGGGGCGAACTATGGCTACACCTTC. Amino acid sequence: CASSPQGANYGYTF.

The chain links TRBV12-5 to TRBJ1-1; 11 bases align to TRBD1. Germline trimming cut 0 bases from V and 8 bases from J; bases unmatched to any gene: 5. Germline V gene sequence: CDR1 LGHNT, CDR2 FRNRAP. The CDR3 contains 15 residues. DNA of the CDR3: TGTGCTAGTGGTTTGGTCGGGACAGGGGGGGAGGAAGCTTTCTTT. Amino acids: CASGLVGTGGEEAFF.

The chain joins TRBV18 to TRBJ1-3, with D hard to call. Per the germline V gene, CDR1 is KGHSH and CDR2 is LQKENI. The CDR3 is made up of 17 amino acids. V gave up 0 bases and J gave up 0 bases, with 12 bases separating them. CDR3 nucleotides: TGTGCCAGCTCACCACCGGGAGTAACAGTCTCTGGAAACACCATATATTTT. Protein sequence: CASSPPGVTVSGNTIYF.

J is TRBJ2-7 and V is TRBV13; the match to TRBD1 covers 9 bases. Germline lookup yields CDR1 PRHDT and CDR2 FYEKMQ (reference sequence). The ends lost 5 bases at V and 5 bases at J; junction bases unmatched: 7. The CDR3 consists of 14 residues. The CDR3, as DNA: TGTGCCAGCAGCAAGGACAGGGGATGGCACGAGCAGTACTTC. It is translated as CASSKDRGWHEQYF.

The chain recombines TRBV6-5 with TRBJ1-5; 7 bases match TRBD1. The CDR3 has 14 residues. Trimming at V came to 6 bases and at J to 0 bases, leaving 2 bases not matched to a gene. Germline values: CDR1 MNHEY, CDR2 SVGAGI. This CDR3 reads CASSRDSSNQPQHF. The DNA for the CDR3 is TGTGCCAGCAGCCGGGACAGTAGCAATCAGCCCCAGCATTTT.

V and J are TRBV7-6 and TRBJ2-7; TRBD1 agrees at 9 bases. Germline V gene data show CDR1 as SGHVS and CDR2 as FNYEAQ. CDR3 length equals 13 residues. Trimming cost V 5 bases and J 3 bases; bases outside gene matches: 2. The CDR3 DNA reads TGTGCCAGCAGCCCGGGACAGGGCTACGAGCAGTACTTC. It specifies CASSPGQGYEQYF.

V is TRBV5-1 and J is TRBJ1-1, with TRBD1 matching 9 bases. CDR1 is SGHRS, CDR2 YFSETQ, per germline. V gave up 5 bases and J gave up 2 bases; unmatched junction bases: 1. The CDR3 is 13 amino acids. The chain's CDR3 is CASSTGGNTEAFF. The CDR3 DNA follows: TGCGCCAGCAGTACAGGGGGCAACACTGAAGCTTTCTTT. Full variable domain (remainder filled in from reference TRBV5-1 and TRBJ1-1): KAGVTQTPRYLIKTRGQQVTLSCSPISGHRSVSWYQQTPGQGLQFLFEYFSETQRNKGNFPGRFSGRQFSNSRSEMNVSTLELGDSALYLCASSTGGNTEAFFGQGTRLTVV.

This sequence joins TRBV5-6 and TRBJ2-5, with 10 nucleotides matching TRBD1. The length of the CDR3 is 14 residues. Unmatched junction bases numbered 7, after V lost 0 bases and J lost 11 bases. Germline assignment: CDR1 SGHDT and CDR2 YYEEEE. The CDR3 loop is CASSLGQGAIEQYF. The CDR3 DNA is TGTGCCAGCAGCTTGGGACAGGGGGCGATTGAGCAGTACTTC. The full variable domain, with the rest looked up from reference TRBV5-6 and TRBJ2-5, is DAGVTQSPTHLIKTRGQQVTLRCSPKSGHDTVSWYQQALGQGPQFIFQYYEEEERQRGNFPDRFSGHQFPNYSSELNVNALLLGDSALYLCASSLGQGAIEQYFGPGTRLLVL.

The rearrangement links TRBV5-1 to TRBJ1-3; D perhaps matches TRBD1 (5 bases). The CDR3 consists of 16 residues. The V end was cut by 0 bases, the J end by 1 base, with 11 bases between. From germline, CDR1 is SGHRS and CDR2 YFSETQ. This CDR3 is CASSLVTAGSGNTIYF. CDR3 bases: TGCGCCAGCAGCTTGGTGACGGCAGGGTCTGGAAACACCATATATTTT.

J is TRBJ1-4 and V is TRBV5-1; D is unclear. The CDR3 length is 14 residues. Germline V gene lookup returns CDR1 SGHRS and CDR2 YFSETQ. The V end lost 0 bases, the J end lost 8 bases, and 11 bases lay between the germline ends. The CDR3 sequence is CASSLERREEKLFF. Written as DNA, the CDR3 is TGCGCCAGCAGCTTGGAAAGGCGGGAAGAAAAACTGTTTTTT.

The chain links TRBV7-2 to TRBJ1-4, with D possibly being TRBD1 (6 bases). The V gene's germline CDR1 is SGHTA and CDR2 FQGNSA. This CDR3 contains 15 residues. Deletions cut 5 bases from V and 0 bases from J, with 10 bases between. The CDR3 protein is CASSTRGTTNEKLFF. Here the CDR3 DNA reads TGTGCCAGCAGCACCAGGGGAACAACTAATGAAAAACTGTTTTTT.

The chain's CDR3 is CSVAWGTGGYEQYF. As DNA, the CDR3 is TGCAGCGTTGCTTGGGGGACAGGGGGATACGAGCAGTACTTC. The chain recombines TRBV29-1 with TRBJ2-7; 11 bases map to TRBD1. Germline CDR1 reads SQVTM; CDR2 reads ANQGSEA. The V and J ends lost 4 bases and 4 bases, in that order; junction bases with no gene match: 6. The length of the CDR3 is 14 residues.

CDR3 sequence: CASSGGGAGNTIYF. The CDR3 region has the DNA TGTGCCAGCAGTGGAGGGGGGGCTGGAAACACCATATATTTT. The chain carries TRBV6-1 and TRBJ1-3; the D gene is possibly TRBD1 (6 bases). CDR1 is MNHNS and CDR2 is SASEGT in the germline V gene. The V end was cut by 4 bases, the J end by 2 bases, with 9 bases between. The length of the CDR3 is 14 residues.

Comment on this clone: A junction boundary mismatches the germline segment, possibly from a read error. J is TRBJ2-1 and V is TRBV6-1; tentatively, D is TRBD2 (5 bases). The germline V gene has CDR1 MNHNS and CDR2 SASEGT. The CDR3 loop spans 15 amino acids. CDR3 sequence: CATSRERTNYNEQFF. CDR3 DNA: TGTGCCACCAGTAGGGAGCGTACGAATTACAATGAGCAGTTCTTC.

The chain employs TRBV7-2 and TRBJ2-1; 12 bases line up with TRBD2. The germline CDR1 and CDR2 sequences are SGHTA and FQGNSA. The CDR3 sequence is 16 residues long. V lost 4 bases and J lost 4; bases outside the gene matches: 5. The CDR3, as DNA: TGTGCCAGCAGCTCAAGAGGACTAGCGGGGTACAATGAGCAGTTCTTC. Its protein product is CASSSRGLAGYNEQFF.

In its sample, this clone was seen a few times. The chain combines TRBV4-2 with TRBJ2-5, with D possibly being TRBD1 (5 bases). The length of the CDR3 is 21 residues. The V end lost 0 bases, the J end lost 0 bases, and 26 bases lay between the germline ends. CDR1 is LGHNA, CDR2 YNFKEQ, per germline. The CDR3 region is CASSQESVSARPAGNQETQYF. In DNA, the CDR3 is TGTGCCAGCAGCCAAGAGTCCGTGTCGGCTCGCCCTGCAGGGAACCAAGAGACCCAGTACTTC.

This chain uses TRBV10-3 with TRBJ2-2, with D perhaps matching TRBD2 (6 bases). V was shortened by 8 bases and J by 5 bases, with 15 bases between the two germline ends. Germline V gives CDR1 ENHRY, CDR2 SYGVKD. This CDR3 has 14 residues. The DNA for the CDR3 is TGTGCCATCGCCGGGGGTTGGGGAACCGGGGAGCTGTTTTTT. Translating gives CAIAGGWGTGELFF.

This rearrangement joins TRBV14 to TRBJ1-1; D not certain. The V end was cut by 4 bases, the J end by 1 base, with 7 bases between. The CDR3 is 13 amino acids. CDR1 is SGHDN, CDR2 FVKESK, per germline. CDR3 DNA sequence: TGTGCCAGCAGCCCTCGGAGGAACACTGAAGCTTTCTTT. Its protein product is CASSPRRNTEAFF.

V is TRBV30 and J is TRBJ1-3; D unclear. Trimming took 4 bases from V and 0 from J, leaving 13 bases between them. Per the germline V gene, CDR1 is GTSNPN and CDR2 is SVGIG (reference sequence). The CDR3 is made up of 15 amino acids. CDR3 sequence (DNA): TGTGCCTGGAATATGGGAGGGAGCTCTGGAAACACCATATATTTT. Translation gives CAWNMGGSSGNTIYF.

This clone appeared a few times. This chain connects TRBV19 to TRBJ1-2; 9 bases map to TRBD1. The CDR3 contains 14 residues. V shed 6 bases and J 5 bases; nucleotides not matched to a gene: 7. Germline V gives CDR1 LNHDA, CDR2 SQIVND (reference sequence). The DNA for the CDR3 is TGTGCCAGTAGCGGACAGGGGAGTTATTATGGCTACACCTTC. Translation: CASSGQGSYYGYTF.

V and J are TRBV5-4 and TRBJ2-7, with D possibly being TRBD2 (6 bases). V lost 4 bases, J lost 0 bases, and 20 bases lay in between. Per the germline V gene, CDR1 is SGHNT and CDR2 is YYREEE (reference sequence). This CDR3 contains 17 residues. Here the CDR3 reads CASSIPGGGSRSYEQYF. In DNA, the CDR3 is TGTGCCAGCAGCATACCCGGGGGAGGCTCACGCTCCTACGAGCAGTACTTC.

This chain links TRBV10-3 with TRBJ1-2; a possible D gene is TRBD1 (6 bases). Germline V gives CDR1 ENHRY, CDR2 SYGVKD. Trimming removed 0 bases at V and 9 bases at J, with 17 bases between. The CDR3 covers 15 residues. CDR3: CAISESLSTGYRYTF. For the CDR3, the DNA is TGTGCCATCAGTGAGTCGCTATCCACAGGGTATCGCTACACCTTC.